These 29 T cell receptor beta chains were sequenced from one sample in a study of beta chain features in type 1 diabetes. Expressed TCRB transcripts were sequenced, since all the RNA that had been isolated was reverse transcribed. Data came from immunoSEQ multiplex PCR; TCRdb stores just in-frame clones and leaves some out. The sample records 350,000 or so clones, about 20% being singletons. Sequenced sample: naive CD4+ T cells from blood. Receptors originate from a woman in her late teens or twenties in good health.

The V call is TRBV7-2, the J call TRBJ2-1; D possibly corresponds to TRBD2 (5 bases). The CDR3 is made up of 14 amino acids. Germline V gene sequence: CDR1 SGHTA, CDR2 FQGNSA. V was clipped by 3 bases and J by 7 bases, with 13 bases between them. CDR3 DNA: TGTGCCAGCAGCTTTTTTACCCCGGGAAATGAGCAGTTCTTC. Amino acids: CASSFFTPGNEQFF.

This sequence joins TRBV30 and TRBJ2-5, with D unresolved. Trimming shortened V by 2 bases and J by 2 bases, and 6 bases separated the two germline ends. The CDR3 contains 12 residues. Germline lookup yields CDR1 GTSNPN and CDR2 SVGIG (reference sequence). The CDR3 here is CAWSLQQETQYF. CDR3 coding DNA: TGTGCCTGGAGTTTACAGCAAGAGACCCAGTACTTC.

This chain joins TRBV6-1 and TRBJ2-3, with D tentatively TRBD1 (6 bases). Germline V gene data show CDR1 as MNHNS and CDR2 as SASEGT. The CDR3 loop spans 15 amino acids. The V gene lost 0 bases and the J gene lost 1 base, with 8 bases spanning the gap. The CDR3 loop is CASSEAGAGTDTQYF. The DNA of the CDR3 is TGTGCCAGCAGTGAAGCGGGGGCTGGCACAGATACGCAGTATTTT.

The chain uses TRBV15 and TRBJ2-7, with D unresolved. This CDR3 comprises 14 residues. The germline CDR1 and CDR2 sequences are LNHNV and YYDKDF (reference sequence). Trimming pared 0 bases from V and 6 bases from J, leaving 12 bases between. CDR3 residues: CATSRDGALGEQYF. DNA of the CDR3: TGTGCCACCAGCAGAGACGGAGCCCTCGGCGAGCAGTACTTC.

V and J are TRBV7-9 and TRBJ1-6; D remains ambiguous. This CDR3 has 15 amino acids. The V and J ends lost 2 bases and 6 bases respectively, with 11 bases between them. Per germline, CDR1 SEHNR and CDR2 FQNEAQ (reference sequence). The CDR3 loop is CASSLSGGRNSPLHF. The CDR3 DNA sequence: TGTGCCAGCAGCTTATCAGGAGGGCGTAATTCACCCCTCCACTTT.

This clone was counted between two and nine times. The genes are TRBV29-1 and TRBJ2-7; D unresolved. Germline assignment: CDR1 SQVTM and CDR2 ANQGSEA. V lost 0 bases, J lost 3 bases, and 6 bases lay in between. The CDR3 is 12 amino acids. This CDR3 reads CSVEDLSYEQYF. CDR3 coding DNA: TGCAGCGTTGAAGATCTCAGCTACGAGCAGTACTTC.

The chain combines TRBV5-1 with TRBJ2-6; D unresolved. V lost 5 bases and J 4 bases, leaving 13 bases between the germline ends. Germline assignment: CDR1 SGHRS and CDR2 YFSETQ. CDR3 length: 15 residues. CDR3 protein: CASRARGVGANVLTF. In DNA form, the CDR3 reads TGCGCCAGCAGGGCGAGAGGAGTGGGGGCCAACGTCCTGACTTTC.

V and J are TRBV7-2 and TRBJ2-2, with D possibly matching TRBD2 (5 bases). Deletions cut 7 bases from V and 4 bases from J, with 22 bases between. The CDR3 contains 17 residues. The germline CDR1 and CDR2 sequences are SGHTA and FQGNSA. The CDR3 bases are TGTGCCAGCATGGTCAAACCGGGGAGATTAGGCACCGGGGAGCTGTTTTTT. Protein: CASMVKPGRLGTGELFF.

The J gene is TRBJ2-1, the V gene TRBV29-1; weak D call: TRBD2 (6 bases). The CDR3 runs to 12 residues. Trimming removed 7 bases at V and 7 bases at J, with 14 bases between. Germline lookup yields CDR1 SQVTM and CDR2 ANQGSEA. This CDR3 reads CSAQSGGNEQFF. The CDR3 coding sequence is TGCAGCGCCCAAAGTGGGGGGAATGAGCAGTTCTTC.

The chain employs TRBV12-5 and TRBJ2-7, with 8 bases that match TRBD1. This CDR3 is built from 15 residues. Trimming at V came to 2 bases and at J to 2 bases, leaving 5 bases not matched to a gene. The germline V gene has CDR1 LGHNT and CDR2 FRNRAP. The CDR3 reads CASGLPIQGAYEQYF. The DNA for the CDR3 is TGTGCTAGTGGTTTGCCCATACAGGGGGCCTACGAGCAGTACTTC. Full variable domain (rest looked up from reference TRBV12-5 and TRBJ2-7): DARVTQTPRHKVTEMGQEVTMRCQPILGHNTVFWYRQTMMQGLELLAYFRNRAPLDDSGMPKDRFSAEMPDATLATLKIQPSEPRDSAVYFCASGLPIQGAYEQYFGPGTRLTVT.

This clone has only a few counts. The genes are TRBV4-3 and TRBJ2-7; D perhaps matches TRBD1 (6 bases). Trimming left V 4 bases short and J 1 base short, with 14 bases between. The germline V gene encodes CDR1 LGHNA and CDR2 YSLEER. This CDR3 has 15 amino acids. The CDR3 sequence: CASSRTGTSSYEQYF. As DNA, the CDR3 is TGCGCCAGCAGCCGGACCGGGACATCGTCCTACGAGCAGTACTTC.

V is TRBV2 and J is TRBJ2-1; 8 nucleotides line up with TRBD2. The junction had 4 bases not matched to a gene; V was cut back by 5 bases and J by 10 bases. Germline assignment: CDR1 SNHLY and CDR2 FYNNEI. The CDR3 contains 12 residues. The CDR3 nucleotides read TGTGCCAGCAGTCAGATAGCGGGAGAGCAGTTCTTC. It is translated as CASSQIAGEQFF.

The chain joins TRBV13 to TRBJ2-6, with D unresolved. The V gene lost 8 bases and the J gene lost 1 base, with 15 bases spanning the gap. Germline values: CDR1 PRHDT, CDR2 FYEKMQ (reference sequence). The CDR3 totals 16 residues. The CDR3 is CASRQSVRSGANVLTF. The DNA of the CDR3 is TGTGCCAGCCGTCAAAGCGTGCGGTCTGGGGCCAACGTCCTGACTTTC.

CDR3 in DNA: TGCGCCAGCAGCTCCCCGGGAGGGGCCTACGAGCAGTACTTC. Its protein is CASSSPGGAYEQYF. The chain employs TRBV5-1 and TRBJ2-7; the match to TRBD2 covers 8 bases. Germline lookup yields CDR1 SGHRS and CDR2 YFSETQ. This CDR3 has 14 amino acids. Germline trimming cut 3 bases from V and 2 bases from J; bases unmatched to any gene: 4.

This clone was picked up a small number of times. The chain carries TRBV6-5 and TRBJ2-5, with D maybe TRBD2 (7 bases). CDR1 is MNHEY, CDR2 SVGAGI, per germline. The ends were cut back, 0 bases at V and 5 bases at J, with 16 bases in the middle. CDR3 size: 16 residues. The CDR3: CASSYSGGGQPETQYF. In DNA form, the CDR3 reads TGTGCCAGCAGTTACTCAGGGGGGGGTCAGCCGGAGACCCAGTACTTC.

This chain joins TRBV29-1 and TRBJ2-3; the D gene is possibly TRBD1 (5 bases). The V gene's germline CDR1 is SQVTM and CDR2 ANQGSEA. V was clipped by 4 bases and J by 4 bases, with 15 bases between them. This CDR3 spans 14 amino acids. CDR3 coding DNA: TGCAGCGTTGGCCCCCCTGGGGCGGCAGATACGCAGTATTTT. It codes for CSVGPPGAADTQYF.

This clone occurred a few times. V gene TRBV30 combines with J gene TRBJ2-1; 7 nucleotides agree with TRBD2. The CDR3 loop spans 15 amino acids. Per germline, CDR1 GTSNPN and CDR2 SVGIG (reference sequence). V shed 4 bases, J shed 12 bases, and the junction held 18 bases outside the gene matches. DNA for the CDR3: TGTGCCTGGACTCGCCCGTCGGGGGAGGGCTTAGGGCAGTTCTTC. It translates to CAWTRPSGEGLGQFF.

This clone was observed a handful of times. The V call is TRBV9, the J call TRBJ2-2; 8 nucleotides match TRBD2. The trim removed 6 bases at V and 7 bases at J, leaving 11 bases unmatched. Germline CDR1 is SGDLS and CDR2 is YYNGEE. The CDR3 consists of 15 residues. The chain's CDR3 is CASMSGSGLGGELFF. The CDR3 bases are TGTGCCAGCATGAGCGGGAGCGGATTAGGCGGGGAGCTGTTTTTT.

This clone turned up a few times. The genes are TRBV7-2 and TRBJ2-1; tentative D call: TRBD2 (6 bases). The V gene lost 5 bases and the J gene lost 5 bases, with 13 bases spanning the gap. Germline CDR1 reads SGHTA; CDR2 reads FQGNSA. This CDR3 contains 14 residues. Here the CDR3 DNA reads TGTGCCAGCAGCCCCCAGGGCGGGGACAATGAGCAGTTCTTC. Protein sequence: CASSPQGGDNEQFF. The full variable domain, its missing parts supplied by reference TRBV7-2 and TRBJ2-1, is GAGVSQSPSNKVTEKGKDVELRCDPISGHTALYWYRQSLGQGLEFLIYFQGNSAPDKSGLPSDRFSAERTGGSVSTLTIQRTQQEDSAVYLCASSPQGGDNEQFFGPGTRLTVL.

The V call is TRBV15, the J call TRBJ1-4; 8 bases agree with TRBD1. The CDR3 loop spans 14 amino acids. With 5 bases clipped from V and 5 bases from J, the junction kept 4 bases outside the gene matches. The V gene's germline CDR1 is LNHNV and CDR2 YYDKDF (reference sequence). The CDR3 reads CATSDRGGNEKLFF. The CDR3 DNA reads TGTGCCACCAGCGACAGGGGAGGGAATGAAAAACTGTTTTTT.

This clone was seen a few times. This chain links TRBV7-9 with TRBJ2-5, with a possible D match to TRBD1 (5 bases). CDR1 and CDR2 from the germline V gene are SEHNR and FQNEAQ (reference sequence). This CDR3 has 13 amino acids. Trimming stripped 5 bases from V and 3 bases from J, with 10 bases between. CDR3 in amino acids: CASSPTGEETQYF. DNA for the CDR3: TGTGCCAGCAGCCCTACAGGAGAAGAGACCCAGTACTTC.

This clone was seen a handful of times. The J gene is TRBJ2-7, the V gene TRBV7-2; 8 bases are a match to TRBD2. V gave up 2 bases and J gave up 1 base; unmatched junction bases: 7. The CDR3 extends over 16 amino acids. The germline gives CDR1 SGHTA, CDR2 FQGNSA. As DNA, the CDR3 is TGTGCCAGCAGCTTAAACGCGGGGGGTTTGTCCTACGAGCAGTACTTC. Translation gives CASSLNAGGLSYEQYF.

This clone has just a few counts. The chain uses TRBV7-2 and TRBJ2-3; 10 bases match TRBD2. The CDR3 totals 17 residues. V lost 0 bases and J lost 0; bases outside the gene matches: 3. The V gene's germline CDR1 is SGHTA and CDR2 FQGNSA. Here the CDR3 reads CASSLASGGPSTDTQYF. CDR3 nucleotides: TGTGCCAGCAGCTTAGCTAGCGGGGGGCCCAGCACAGATACGCAGTATTTT.

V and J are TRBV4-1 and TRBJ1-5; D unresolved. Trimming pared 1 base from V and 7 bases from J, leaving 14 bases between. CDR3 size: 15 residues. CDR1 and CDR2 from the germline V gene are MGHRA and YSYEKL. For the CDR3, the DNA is TGCGCCAGCAGCCAAGGGGAGTCGAGATGGCAGCCCCAGCATTTT. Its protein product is CASSQGESRWQPQHF.

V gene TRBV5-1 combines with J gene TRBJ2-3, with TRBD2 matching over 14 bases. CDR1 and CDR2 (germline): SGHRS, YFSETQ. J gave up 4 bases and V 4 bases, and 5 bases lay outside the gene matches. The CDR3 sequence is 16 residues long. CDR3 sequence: CASSPGTSGRSDTQYF. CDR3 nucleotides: TGCGCCAGCAGCCCGGGGACTAGCGGGAGATCAGATACGCAGTATTTT.

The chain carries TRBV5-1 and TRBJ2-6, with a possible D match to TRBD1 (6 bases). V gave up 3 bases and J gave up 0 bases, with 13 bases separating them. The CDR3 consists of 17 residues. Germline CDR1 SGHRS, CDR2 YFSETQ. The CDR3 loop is CASSSGQGDSGANVLTF. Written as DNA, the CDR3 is TGCGCCAGCAGCTCGGGACAAGGGGACTCTGGGGCCAACGTCCTGACTTTC.

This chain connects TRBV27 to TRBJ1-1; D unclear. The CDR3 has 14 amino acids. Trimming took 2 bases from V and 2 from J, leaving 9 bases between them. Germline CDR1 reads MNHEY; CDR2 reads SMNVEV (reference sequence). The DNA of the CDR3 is TGTGCCAGCAGTTTAAGGGAGGGTAACACTGAAGCTTTCTTT. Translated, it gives CASSLREGNTEAFF.

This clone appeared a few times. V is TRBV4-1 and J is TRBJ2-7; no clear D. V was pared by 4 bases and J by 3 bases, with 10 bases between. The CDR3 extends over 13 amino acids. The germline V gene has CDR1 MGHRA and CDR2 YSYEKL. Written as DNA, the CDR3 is TGCGCCAGCAGCCGAACCCCAGGCTACGAGCAGTACTTC. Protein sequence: CASSRTPGYEQYF.

The CDR3 DNA reads TGTGCCAGCAGCTCAGCCAGACAGGGAGGATCACCCCTCCACTTT. This translates into CASSSARQGGSPLHF. This chain uses TRBV5-4 with TRBJ1-6; 7 bases match TRBD1. The V and J ends lost 3 bases and 10 bases, in that order; junction bases with no gene match: 10. There are 15 residues in the CDR3. Germline values: CDR1 SGHNT, CDR2 YYREEE (reference sequence).